The entry below describes one TCR beta chain. The source of the sample is a study of CD8+ T cells in alopecia areata. The germline V gene has CDR1 SGHAT and CDR2 FQDESV (reference sequence). Trimming cost V 5 bases and J 10 bases, with 18 bases left between them. The CDR3 extends over 15 amino acids. Treatment of the sample: oral pan-JAK inhibitor, 5-10 mg twice daily. RNA extraction and reverse transcription yielded cDNA as sequencing template. Some clones are missing from TCRdb's copy, which holds only in-frame ones; the method was immunoSEQ multiplex PCR. The sample yields hundreds of thousands of clones, about three fifths seen once.

The chain is built from TRBV11-1 and TRBJ1-6; TRBD1 might be the D (6 bases). This TCR was sampled from a human donor with alopecia areata. The sample consisted of CD4+ T cells sorted from blood, taken around week 53, from a patient treated with tofacitinib. Here the CDR3 DNA reads TGTGCCAGCAGCCAGGGGCTCTCAGGCGAGTCACCCCTCCACTTT. The encoded protein is CASSQGLSGESPLHF.